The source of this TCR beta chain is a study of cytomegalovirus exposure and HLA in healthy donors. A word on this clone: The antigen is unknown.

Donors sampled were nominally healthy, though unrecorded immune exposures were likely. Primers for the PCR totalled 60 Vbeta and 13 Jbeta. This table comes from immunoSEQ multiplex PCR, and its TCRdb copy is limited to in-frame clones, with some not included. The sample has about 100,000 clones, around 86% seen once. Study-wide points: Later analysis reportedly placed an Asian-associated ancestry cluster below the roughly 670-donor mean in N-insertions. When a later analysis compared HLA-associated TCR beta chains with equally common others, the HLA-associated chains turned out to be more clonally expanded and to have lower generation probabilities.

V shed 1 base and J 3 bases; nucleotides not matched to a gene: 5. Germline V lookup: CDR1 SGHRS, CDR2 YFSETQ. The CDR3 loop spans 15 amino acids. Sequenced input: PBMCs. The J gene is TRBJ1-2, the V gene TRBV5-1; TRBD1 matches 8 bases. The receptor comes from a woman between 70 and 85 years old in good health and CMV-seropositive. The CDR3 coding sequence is TGCGCCAGCAGCTTGAGGGACAGGCGGGACTATGGCTACACCTTC. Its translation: CASSLRDRRDYGYTF.